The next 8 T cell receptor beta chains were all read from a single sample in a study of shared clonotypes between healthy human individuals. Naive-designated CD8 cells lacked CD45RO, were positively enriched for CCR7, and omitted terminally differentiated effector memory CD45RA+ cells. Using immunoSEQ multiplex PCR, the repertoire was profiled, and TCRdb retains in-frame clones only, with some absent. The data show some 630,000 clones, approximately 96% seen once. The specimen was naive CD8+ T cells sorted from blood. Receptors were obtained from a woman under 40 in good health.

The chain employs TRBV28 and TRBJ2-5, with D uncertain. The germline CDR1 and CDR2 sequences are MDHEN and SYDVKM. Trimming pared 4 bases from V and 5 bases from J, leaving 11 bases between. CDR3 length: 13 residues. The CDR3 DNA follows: TGTGCCAGCAGTTACGGGCTAGTTGAGACCCAGTACTTC. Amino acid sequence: CASSYGLVETQYF. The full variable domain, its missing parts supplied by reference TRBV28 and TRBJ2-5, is DVKVTQSSRYLVKRTGEKVFLECVQDMDHENMFWYRQDPGLGLRLIYFSYDVKMKEKGDIPEGYSVSREKKERFSLILESASTNQTSMYLCASSYGLVETQYFGPGTRLLVL.

CDR3 DNA sequence: TGCGCCAGCAGCAGCAGACAGGGGAGTAACTATGGCTACACCTTC. It specifies CASSSRQGSNYGYTF. This chain joins TRBV5-1 and TRBJ1-2, with TRBD1 matching 8 bases. CDR1 is SGHRS, CDR2 YFSETQ, per germline. This CDR3 region has 15 residues. With V trimmed by 4 bases and J by 1 base, 6 bases remained unmatched.

In nucleotides, the CDR3 is TGCGCCAGCAGCCTCGGACTGGTCGACACCATATATTTT. The encoded protein is CASSLGLVDTIYF. The chain joins TRBV10-1 to TRBJ1-3, with D unresolved. The V and J ends lost 6 bases and 8 bases respectively, with 14 bases between them. This CDR3 has 13 residues. CDR1 is WNHNN, CDR2 SYGVQD, per germline (reference sequence).

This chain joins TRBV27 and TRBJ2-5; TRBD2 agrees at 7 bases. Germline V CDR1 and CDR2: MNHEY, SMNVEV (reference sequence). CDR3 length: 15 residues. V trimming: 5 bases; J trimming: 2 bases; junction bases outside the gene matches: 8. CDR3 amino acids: CASSGGTTEQETQYF. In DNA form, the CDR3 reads TGTGCCAGCAGTGGAGGGACTACCGAACAAGAGACCCAGTACTTC.

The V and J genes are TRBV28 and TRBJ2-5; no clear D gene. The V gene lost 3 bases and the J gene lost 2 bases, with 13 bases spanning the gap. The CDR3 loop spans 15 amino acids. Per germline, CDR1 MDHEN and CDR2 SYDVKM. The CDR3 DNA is TGTGCCAGCAGTTTTTGGGCAGCGACGCAAGAGACCCAGTACTTC. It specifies CASSFWAATQETQYF.

The CDR3 reads CASSFRDRGENIQYF. The CDR3 DNA reads as TGTGCCAGTAGTTTCCGGGACAGGGGGGAAAACATTCAGTACTTC. This chain connects TRBV19 to TRBJ2-4; 11 bases fit TRBD1. The CDR3 consists of 15 residues. After removal of 5 bases from V and 5 bases from J, the junction contained 5 bases not matched to a gene. Germline V gives CDR1 LNHDA, CDR2 SQIVND (reference sequence).

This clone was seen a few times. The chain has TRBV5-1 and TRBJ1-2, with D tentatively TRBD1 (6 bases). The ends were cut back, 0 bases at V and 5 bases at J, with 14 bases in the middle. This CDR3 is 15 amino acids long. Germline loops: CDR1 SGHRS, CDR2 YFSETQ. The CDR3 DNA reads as TGCGCCAGCAGCTTGGCCACAGGGAAGGGGTATGGCTACACCTTC. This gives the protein CASSLATGKGYGYTF.

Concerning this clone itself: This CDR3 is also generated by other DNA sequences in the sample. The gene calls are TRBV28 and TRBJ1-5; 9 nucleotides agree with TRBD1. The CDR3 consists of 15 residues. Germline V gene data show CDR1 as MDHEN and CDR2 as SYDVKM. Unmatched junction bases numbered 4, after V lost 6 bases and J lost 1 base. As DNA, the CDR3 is TGTGCCAGCAGCAGCACAGGGGGCAGCAATCAGCCCCAGCATTTT. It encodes CASSSTGGSNQPQHF.